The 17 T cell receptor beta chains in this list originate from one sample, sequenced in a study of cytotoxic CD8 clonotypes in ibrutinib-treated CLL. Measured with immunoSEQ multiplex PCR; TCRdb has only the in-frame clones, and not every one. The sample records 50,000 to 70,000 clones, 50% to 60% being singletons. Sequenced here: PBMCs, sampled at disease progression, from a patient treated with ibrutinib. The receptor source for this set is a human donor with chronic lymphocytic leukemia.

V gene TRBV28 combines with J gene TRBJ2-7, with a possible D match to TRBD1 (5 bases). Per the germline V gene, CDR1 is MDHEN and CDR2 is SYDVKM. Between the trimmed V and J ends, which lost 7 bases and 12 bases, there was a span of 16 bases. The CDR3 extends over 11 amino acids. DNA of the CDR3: TGTGCCAGCACCCAGGCCCAGGGAAGGTACTTC. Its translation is CASTQAQGRYF.

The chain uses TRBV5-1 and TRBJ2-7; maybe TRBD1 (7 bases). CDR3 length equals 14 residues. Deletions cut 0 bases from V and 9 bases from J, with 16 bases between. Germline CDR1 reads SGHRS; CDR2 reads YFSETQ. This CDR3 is CASSLDRGLFGQYF. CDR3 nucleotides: TGCGCCAGCAGCTTGGACAGGGGACTCTTCGGGCAGTACTTC.

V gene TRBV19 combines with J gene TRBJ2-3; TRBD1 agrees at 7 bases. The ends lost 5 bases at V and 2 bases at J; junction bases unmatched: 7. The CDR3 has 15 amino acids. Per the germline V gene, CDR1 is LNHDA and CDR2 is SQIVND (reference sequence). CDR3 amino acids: CASSFSTGPTDTQYF. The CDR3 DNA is TGTGCCAGTAGTTTCTCGACAGGGCCCACAGATACGCAGTATTTT.

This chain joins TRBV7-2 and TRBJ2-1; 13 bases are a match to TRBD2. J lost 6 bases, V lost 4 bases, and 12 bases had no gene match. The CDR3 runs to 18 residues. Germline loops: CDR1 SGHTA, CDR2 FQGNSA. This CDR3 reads CASSSYPGLAGAFNEQFF. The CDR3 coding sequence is TGTGCCAGCAGCTCCTACCCCGGACTAGCGGGGGCCTTCAATGAGCAGTTCTTC.

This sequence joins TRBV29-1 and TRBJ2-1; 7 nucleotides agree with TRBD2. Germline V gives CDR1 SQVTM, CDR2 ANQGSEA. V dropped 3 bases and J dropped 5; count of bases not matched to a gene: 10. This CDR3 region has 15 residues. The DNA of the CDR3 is TGCAGCGTTGAGCGGGGGATCACAACCGACAATGAGCAGTTCTTC. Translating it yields CSVERGITTDNEQFF.

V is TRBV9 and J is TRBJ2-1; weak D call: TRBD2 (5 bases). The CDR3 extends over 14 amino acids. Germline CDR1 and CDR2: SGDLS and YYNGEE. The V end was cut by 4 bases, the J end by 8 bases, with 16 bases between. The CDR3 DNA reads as TGTGCCAGCAGCCCGAGGGCCCTTTTCGATGAGCAGTTCTTC. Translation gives CASSPRALFDEQFF.

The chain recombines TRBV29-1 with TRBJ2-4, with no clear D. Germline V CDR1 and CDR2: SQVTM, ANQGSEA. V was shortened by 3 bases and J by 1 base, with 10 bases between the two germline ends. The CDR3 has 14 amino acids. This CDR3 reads CSVEVGYAKNIQYF. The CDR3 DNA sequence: TGCAGCGTTGAGGTGGGGTATGCCAAAAACATTCAGTACTTC.

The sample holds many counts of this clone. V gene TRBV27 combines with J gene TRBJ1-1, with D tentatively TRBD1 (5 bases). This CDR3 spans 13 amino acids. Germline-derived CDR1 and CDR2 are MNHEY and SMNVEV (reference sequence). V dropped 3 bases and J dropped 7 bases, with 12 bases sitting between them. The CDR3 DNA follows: TGTGCCAGCAGTTTTAAGGGGCTTAATGAAGCTTTCTTT. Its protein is CASSFKGLNEAFF.

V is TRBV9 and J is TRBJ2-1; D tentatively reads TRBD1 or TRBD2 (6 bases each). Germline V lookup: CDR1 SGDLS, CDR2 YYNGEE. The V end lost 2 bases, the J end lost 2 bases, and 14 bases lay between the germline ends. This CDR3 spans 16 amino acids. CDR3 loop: CASSVGGTTTYNEQFF. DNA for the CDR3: TGTGCCAGCAGCGTTGGCGGGACAACAACCTACAATGAGCAGTTCTTC. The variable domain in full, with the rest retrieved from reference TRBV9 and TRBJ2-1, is DSGVTQTPKHLITATGQRVTLRCSPRSGDLSVYWYQQSLDQGLQFLIQYYNGEERAKGNILERFSAQQFPDLHSELNLSSLELGDSALYFCASSVGGTTTYNEQFFGPGTRLTVL.

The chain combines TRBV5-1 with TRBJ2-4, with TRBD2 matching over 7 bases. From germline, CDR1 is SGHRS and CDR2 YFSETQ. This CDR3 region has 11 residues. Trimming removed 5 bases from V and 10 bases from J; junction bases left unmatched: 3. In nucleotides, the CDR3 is TGCGCCAGCAGGGAGCGGGATATTCAGTACTTC. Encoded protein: CASRERDIQYF.

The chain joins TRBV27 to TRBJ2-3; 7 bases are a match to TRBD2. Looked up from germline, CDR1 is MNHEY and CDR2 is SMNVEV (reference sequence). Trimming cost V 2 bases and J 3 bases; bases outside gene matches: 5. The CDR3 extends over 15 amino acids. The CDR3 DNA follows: TGTGCCAGCAGTTTAGAGGGAGGGCCGACAGATACGCAGTATTTT. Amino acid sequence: CASSLEGGPTDTQYF.

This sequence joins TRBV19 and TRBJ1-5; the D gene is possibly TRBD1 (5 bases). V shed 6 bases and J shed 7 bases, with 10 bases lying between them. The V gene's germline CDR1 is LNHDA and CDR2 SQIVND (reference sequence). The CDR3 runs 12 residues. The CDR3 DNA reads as TGTGCCAGTAGAGGGGTCTTCCAGCCCCAGCATTTT. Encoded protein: CASRGVFQPQHF. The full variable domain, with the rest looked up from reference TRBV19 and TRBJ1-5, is DGGITQSPKYLFRKEGQNVTLSCEQNLNHDAMYWYRQDPGQGLRLIYYSQIVNDFQKGDIAEGYSVSREKKESFPLTVTSAQKNPTAFYLCASRGVFQPQHFGDGTRLSIL.

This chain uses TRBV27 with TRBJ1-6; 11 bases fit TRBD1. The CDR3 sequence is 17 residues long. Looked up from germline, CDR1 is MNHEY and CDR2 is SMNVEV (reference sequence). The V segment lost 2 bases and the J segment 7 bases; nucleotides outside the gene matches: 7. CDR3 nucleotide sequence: TGTGCCAGCAGTTTAGGGACAGGGGGGTTGGTGAATTCACCCCTCCACTTT. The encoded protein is CASSLGTGGLVNSPLHF.

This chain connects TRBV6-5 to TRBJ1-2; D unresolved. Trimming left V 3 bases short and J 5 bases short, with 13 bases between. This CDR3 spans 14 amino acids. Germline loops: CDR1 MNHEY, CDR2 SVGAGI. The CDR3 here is CASSYAAGPYGYTF. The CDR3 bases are TGTGCCAGCAGTTATGCGGCAGGCCCTTATGGCTACACCTTC.

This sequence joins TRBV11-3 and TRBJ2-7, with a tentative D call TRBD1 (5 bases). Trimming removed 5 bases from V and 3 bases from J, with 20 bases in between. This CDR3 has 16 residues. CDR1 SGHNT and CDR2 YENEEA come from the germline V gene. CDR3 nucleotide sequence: TGTGCCAGCAGCCCCCCGGCAGGGCTAGTGGGCTACGAGCAGTACTTC. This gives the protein CASSPPAGLVGYEQYF.

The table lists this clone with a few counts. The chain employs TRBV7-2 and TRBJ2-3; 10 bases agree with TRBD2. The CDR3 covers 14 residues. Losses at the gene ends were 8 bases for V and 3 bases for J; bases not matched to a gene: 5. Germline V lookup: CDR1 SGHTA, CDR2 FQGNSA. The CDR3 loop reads CASRSGGATDTQYF. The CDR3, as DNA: TGTGCCAGCCGGAGCGGGGGGGCGACAGATACGCAGTATTTT.

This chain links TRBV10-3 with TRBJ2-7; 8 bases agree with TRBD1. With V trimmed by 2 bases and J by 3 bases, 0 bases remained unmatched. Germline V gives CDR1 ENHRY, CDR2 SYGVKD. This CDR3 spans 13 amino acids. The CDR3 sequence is CAISEGQGYEQYF. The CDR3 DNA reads TGTGCCATCAGTGAGGGACAGGGCTACGAGCAGTACTTC.